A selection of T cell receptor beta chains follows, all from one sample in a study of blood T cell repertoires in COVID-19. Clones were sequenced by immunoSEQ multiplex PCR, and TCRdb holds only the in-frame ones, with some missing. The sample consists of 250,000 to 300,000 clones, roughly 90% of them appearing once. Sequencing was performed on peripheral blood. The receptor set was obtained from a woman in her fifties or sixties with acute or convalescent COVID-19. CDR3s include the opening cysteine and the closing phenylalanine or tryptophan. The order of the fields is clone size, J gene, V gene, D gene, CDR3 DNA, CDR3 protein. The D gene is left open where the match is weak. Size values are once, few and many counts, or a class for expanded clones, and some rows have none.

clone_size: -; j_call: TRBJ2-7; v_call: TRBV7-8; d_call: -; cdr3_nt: TGTGCCAGCAGCTTAGCCCGGACAGTCTCCTACGAGCAGTACTTC; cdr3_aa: CASSLARTVSYEQYF
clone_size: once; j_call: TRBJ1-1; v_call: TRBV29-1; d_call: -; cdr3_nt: TGCAGCGTCTCTGGACTGATGAACACTGAAGCTTTCTTT; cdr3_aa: CSVSGLMNTEAFF
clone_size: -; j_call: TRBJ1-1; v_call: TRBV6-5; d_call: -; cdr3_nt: TGTGCCAGCAGTTTATCAGGGAACACTGAAGCTTTCTTT; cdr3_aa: CASSLSGNTEAFF
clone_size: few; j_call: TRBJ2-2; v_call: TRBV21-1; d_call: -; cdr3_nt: TGTGCCAGCAGCAAAACCGGGACTAGCGGGAGGGCCATTAGAAACACCGGGGAGCTGTTTTTT; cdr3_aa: CASSKTGTSGRAIRNTGELFF
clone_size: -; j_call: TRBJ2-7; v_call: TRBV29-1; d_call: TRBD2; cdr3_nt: TGCAGCGTTGAAGAACTAGCGGGAGCGGCGCAGTACTTC; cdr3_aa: CSVEELAGAAQYF
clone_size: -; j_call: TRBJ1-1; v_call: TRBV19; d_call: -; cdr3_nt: TGTGCCAGTAGGGGAGGAGTGGGTTTCACTGAAGCTTTCTTT; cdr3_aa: CASRGGVGFTEAFF
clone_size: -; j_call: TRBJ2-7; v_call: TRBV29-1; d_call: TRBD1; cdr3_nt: TGCAGCGTAGGGACAGGGTTAAACTACGAGCAGTACTTC; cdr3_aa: CSVGTGLNYEQYF
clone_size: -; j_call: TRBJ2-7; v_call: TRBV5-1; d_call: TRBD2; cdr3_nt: TGCGCCAGCAGCATCGGGACTAGCGGAGGACTCTACGAGCAGTACTTC; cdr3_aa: CASSIGTSGGLYEQYF
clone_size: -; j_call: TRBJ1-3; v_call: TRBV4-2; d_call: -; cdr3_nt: TGTGCCAGCAGCCAAGCGGGCGGGGGGCGAGGAAACACCATATATTTT; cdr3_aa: CASSQAGGGRGNTIYF
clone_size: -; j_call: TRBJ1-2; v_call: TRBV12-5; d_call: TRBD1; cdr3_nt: TGTGCTAGTGGTTTGGGGACAGGGAATGGCTACACCTTC; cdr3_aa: CASGLGTGNGYTF
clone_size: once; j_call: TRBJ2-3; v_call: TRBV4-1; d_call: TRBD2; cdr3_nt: TGCGCCAGCAGCCAAGGTACTAGCGGGAGGTCTACAGATACGCAGTATTTT; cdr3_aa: CASSQGTSGRSTDTQYF
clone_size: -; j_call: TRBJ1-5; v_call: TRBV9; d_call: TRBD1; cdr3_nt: TGTGCCAGCAGCCTGTCGGACAGGGCAGATCAGCCCCAGCATTTT; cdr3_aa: CASSLSDRADQPQHF
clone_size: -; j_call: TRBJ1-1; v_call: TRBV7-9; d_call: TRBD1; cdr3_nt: TGTGCCAGCAGCTCCGACAGGGGGAACACTGAAGCTTTCTTT; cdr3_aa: CASSSDRGNTEAFF
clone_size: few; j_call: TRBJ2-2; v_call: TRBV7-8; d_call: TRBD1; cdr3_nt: TGTGCCAGCAGCCCCAGGATCAGGGGGCAGAACACCGGGGAGCTGTTTTTT; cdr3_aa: CASSPRIRGQNTGELFF
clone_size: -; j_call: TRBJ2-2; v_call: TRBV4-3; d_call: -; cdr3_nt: TGCGCCAGCAGCCAAGCGGAGGGATCGAACACCGGGGAGCTGTTTTTT; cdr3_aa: CASSQAEGSNTGELFF
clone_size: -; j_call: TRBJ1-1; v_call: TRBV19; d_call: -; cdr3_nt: TGTGCCAGTAGTCCAAAATTGCAGGGGACTGAAGCTTTCTTT; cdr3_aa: CASSPKLQGTEAFF
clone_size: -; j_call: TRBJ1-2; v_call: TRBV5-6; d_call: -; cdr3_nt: TGTGCCAGCAGCTTGGTGGGACTCAGGGACGACTATGGCTACACCTTC; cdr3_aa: CASSLVGLRDDYGYTF
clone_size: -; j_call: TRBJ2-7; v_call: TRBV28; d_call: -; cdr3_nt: TGTGCCAGCAGTTTAAGGGGGACATACCTCGACGAGCAGTACTTC; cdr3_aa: CASSLRGTYLDEQYF
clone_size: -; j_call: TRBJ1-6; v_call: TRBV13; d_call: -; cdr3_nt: TGTGCCAGCAGCTTAGATAGTAAGAAGTACTATAATTCACCCCTCCACTTT; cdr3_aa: CASSLDSKKYYNSPLHF
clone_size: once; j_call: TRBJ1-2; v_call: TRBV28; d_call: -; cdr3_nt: TGTGCCAGCAGTTTAGGTACCAGCGGTGGCTACACCTTC; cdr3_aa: CASSLGTSGGYTF
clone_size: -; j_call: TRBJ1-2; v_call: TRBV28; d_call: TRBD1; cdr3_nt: TGTGCCAGCAGCTCCACAGGGGCCTCTTACTATGGCTACACCTTC; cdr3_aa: CASSSTGASYYGYTF
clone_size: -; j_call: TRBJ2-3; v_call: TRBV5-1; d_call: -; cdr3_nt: TGCGCCAGCAGCTTGGCCTCAGGGACTCGGCCGCGGGATACGCAGTATTTT; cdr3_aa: CASSLASGTRPRDTQYF
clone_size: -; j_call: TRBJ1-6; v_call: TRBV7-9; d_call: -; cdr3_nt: TGTGCCAGCAGCTATGGACAGTCTGATTCACCCCTCCACTTT; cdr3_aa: CASSYGQSDSPLHF
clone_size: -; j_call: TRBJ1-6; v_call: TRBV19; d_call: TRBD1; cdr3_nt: TGTGCCAGTAGTACGACCGGGACAGGGGCAATTAATTCACCCCTCCACTTT; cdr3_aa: CASSTTGTGAINSPLHF
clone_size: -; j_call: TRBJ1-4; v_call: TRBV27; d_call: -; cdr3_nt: TGTGCCAGCAGTTTATTGGGGCAGGGGAGTGAAAAACTGTTTTTT; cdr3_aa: CASSLLGQGSEKLFF
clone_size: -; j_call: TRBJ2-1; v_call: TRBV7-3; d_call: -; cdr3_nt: TGTGCCAGCAGCTTTCGTGGGGAGAGCTCCTACAATGAGCAGTTCTTC; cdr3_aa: CASSFRGESSYNEQFF
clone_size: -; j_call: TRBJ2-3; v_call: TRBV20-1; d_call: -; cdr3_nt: TGCAGTGCCTACCAGGGTGATACGCAGTATTTT; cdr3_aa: CSAYQGDTQYF
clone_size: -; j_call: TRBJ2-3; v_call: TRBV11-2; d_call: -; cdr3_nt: TGTGCCAGCAGGTCCTCCAGGGATTCCACAGATACGCAGTATTTT; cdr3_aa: CASRSSRDSTDTQYF
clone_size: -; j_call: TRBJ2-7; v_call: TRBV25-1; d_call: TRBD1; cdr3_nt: TGTGCCATCCTGTCCCCCAGGGGGCGAACCTACGAGCAGTACTTC; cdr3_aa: CAILSPRGRTYEQYF
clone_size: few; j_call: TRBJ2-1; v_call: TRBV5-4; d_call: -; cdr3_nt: TGTGCCAGCGGGAGTCAGGACGAGCAGTTCTTC; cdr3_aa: CASGSQDEQFF
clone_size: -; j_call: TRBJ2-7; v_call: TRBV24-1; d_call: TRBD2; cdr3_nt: TGTGCCACCAGTGAGCGGACTAGCGGACCCTACGAGCAGTACTTC; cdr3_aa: CATSERTSGPYEQYF
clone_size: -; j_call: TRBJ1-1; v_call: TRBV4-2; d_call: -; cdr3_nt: TGTGCCAGCAGCCAAGAGGCGCGGACTGAAGCTTTCTTT; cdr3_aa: CASSQEARTEAFF
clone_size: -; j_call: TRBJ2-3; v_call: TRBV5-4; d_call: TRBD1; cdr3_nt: TGTGCCAGCAGCTTAGACAGGGGGAGCACAGATACGCAGTATTTT; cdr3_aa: CASSLDRGSTDTQYF
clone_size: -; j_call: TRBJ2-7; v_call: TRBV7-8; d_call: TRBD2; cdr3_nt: TGTGCCAGCAGCTTCGAGCGGGGGTCCCTTAACGAGCAGTACTTC; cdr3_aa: CASSFERGSLNEQYF
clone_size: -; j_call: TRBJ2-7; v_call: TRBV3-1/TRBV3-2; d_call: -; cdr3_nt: TGTGCCAGCACAGGGAGGTACGAGCAGTACTTC; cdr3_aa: CASTGRYEQYF
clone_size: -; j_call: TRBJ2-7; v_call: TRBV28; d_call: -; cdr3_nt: TGTGCCAGCAGTTCGGCGGGACAGCCCTACGAGCAGTACTTC; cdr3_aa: CASSSAGQPYEQYF
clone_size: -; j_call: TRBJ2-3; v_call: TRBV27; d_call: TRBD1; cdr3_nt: TGTGCCAGCAGAGGGACAGGGGGCATACCCTCAAAGCCGACAGTTACGCAGTATTTT; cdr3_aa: CASRGTGGIPSKPTVTQYF
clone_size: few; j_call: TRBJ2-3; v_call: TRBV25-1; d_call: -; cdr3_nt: TGTGCCAGCAGAGACAGGAGCACAGATACGCAGTATTTT; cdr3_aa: CASRDRSTDTQYF
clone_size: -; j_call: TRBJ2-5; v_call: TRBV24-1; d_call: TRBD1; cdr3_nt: TGTGCCACCAGTGATTTCCGGACAGGGGAGACCCAGTACTTC; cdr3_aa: CATSDFRTGETQYF
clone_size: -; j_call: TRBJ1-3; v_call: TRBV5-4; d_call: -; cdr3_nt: TGTGCCAGCAGCTTGAGCGGGGCCACTGGAAACACCATATATTTT; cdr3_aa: CASSLSGATGNTIYF
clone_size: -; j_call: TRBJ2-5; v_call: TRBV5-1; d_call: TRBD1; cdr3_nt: TGCGCCAGCAGCAAACAGGGGTACCAAGAGACCCAGTACTTC; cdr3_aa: CASSKQGYQETQYF
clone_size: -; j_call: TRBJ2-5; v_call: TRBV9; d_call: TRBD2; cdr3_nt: TGTGCCAGCAGCATTAGCGGGGGAGCCCAAGAGACCCAGTACTTC; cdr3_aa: CASSISGGAQETQYF
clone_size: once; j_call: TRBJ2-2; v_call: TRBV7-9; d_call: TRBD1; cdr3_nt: TGTGCCAGCAGCTTAATGCCACCGGGACAGTCCTCGAGCGGGGAGCTGTTTTTT; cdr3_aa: CASSLMPPGQSSSGELFF
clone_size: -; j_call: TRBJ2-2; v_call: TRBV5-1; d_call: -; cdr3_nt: TGCGCCAGCACGATCGGGGGAGGCACCGGGGAGCTGTTTTTT; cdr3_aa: CASTIGGGTGELFF
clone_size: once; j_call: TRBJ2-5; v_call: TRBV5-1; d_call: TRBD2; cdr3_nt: TGCGCCAGCAGCCTAAGGCGTAGCGGGGTTCAAGAGACCCAGTACTTC; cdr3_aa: CASSLRRSGVQETQYF
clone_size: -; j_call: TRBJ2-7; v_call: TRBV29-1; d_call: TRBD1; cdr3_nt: TGCAGCGTACGGACAGGCCCCTACGAGCAGTACTTC; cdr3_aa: CSVRTGPYEQYF
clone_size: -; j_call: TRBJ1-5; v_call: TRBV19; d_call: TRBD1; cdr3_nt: TGTGCCAGTAGTATCCGGACAGGGCATAGCAATCAGCCCCAGCATTTT; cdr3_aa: CASSIRTGHSNQPQHF
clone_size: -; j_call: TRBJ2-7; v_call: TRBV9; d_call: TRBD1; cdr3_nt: TGTGCCAGCAGCGTTGAGGGGACAGGGGTACGCGAGCAGTACTTC; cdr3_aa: CASSVEGTGVREQYF
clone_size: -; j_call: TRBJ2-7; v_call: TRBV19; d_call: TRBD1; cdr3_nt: TGTGCCAGTAGTACCTCCGGGACAGGGGGGACCTTCTACGAGCAGTACTTC; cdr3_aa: CASSTSGTGGTFYEQYF
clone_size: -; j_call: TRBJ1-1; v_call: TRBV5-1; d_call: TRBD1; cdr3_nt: TGCGCCAGCAGCCGGGACAGGACCTTTGAAGCTTTCTTT; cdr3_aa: CASSRDRTFEAFF